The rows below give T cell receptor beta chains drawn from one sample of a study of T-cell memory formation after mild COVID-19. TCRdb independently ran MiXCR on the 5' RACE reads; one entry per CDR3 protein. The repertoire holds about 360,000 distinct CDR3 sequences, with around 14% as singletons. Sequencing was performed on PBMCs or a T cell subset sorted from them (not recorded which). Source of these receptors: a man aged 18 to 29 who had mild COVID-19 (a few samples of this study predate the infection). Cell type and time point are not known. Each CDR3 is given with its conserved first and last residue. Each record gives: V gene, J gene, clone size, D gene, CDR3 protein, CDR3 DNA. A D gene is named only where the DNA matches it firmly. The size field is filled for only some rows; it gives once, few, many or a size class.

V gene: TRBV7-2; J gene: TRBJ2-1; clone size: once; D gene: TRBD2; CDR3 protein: CASSLGGLASNEQFF; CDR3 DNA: TGTGCCAGCAGCTTAGGTGGACTAGCAAGCAATGAGCAGTTCTTC
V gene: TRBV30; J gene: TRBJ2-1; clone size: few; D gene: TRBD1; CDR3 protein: CAWSVRGLSDNEQFF; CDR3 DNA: TGTGCCTGGAGTGTCAGGGGGCTCTCCGACAATGAGCAGTTCTTC
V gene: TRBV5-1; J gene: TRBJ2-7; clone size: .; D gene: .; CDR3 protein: CASRELGEGEQYF; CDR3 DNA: TGCGCCAGCAGGGAATTGGGAGAGGGCGAGCAGTACTTC
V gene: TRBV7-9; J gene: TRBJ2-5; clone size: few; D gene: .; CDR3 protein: CASSLGSTGQETQYF; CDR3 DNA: TGTGCCAGCAGCTTAGGATCGACAGGACAAGAGACCCAGTACTTC
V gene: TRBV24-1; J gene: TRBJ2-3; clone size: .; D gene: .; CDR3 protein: CATSDRNTDTQYF; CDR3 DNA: TGTGCCACCAGTGACAGAAACACAGATACGCAGTATTTT
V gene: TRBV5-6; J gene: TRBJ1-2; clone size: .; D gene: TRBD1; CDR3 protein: CASRGTGRRYGYTF; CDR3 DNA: TGTGCCAGCAGGGGGACAGGGAGGCGCTATGGCTACACCTTC
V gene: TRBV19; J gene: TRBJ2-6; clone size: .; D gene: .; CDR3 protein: CASSGLWAGANVLTF; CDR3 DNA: TGTGCCAGTTCCGGTCTTTGGGCAGGGGCCAACGTCCTGACTTTC
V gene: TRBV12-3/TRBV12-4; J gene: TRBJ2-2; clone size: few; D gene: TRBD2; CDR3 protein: CASRASGAAAGELFF; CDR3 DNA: TGTGCCAGCAGAGCAAGCGGGGCCGCGGCCGGGGAGCTGTTTTTT
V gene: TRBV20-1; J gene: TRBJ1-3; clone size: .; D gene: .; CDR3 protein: CSASTGSGNTIYF; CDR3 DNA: TGCAGTGCTTCAACAGGTTCTGGAAACACCATATATTTT
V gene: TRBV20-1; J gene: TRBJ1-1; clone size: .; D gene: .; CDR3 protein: CSARDPRRNTEAFF; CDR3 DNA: TGCAGTGCTAGAGATCCTCGGAGGAACACTGAAGCTTTCTTT
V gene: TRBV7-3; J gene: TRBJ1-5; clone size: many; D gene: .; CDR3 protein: CASSLTRGPLCSNQPQHF; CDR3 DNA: TGTGCCAGCAGCTTAACGAGGGGTCCACTGTGTAGCAATCAGCCCCAGCATTTT
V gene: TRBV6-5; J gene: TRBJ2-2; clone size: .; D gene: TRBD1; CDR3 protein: CASSVGPDRGSGGELFF; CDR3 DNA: TGTGCCAGCAGCGTCGGCCCGGACAGGGGGTCGGGCGGGGAGCTGTTTTTT
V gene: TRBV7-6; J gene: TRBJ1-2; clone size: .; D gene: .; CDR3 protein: CASSLGPGDYGYTF; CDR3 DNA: TGTGCCAGCAGCTTAGGTCCTGGCGACTATGGCTACACCTTC
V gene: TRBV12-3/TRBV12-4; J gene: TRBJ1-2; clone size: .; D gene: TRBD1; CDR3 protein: CASSLRQGSINTNYGYTF; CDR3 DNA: TGTGCCAGCAGTTTAAGACAGGGATCTATCAATACTAACTATGGCTACACCTTC
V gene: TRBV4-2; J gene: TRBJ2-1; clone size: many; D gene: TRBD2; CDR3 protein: CASSQWTSNQDNEQFF; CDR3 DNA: TGTGCCAGCAGCCAGTGGACTAGCAATCAGGACAATGAGCAGTTCTTC
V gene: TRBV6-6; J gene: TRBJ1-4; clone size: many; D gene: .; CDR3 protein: CASTAGLRNEKLFF; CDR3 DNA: TGTGCCAGCACTGCTGGCCTACGTAATGAAAAACTGTTTTTT
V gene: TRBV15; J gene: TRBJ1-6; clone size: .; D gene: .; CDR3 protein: CATSRDRGRFPLHF; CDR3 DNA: TGTGCCACCAGCAGAGACAGGGGCCGCTTTCCCCTCCACTTT
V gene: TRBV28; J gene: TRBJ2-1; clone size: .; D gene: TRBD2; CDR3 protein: CASAGVPYNEQFF; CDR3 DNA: TGTGCCAGCGCGGGGGTCCCCTACAATGAGCAGTTCTTC
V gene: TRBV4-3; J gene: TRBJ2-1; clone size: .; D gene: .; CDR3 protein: CASSQDGTTGGEQFF; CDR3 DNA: TGCGCCAGCAGCCAAGACGGGACAACGGGTGGGGAGCAGTTCTTC
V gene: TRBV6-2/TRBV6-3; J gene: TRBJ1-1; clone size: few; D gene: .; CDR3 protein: CASSSDLEAFF; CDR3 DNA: TGTGCCAGCAGTTCGGACCTTGAAGCTTTCTTT
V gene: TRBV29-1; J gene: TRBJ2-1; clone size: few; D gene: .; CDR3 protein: CSVEYRQGNEQFF; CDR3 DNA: TGCAGCGTTGAGTACCGACAAGGGAATGAGCAGTTCTTC
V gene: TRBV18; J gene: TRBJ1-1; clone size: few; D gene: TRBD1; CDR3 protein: CASSLGTGNMNTEAFF; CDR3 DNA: TGTGCCAGCTCATTGGGGACAGGGAACATGAACACTGAAGCTTTCTTT
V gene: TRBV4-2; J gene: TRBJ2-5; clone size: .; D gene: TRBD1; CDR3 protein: CASSHGTETGETQYF; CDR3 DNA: TGTGCCAGCAGCCATGGGACAGAGACAGGGGAGACCCAGTACTTC
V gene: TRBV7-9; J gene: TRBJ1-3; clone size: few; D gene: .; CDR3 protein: CASSLIPRNTIYF; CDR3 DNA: TGTGCCAGCAGCTTAATTCCGAGAAACACCATATATTTT
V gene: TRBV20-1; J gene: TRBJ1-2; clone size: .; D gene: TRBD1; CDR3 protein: CSAAGTGPLGNYGYTF; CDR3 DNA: TGCAGTGCTGCCGGGACAGGGCCTCTAGGGAACTATGGCTACACCTTC
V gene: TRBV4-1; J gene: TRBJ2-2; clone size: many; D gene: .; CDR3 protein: CASSAIGSAGELFF; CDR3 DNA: TGCGCCAGCAGCGCGATAGGATCCGCCGGGGAGCTGTTTTTT
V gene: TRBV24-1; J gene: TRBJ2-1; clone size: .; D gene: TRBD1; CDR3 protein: CATSGLQGNEQFF; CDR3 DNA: TGTGCCACCAGCGGATTACAGGGGAATGAGCAGTTCTTC
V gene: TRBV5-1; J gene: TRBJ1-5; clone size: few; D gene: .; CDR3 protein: CAKPGGNQPQHF; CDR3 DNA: TGCGCCAAACCAGGGGGCAATCAGCCCCAGCATTTT
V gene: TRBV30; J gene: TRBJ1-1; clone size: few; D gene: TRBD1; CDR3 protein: CAWSLQGAAEAFF; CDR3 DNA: TGTGCCTGGAGCCTTCAGGGGGCAGCTGAAGCTTTCTTT
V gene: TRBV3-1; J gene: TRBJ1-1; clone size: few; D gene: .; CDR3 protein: CASSAGGGRTEAFF; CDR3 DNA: TGTGCCAGCAGCGCCGGGGGGGGGCGAACTGAAGCTTTCTTT
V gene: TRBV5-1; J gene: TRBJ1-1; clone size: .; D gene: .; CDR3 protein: CASSLLGARTEAFF; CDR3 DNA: TGCGCCAGCAGCTTGTTAGGGGCTCGGACTGAAGCTTTCTTT
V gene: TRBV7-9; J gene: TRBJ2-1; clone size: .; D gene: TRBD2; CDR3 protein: CASSLPRLAGDNNEQFF; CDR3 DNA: TGTGCCAGCAGCTTACCCCGACTAGCGGGGGATAACAATGAGCAGTTCTTC
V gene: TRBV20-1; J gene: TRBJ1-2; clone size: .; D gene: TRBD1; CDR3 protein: CRVEGASGYTF; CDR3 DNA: TGCAGGGTGGAGGGGGCTTCTGGCTACACCTTC
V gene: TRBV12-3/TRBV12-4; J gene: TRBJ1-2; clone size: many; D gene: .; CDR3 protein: CASSFGQKNYGYTF; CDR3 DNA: TGTGCCAGCAGTTTCGGACAGAAGAACTATGGCTACACCTTC
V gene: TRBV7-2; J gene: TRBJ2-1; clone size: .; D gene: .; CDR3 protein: CASSVTEGEQFF; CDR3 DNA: TGTGCCAGCAGCGTGACGGAGGGTGAGCAGTTCTTC
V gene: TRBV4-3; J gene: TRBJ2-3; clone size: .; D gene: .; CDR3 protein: CASSRTTGITDTQYF; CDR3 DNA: TGCGCCAGCAGCCGGACTACAGGGATCACAGATACGCAGTATTTT
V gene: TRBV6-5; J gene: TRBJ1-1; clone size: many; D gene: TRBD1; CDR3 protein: CASRWTGGTEAFF; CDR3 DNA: TGTGCCAGCAGATGGACAGGGGGCACTGAAGCTTTCTTT
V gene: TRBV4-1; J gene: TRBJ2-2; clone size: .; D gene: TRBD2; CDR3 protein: CASSQERGGLVKGELFF; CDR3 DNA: TGCGCCAGCAGCCAAGAACGGGGGGGACTAGTCAAGGGGGAGCTGTTTTTT
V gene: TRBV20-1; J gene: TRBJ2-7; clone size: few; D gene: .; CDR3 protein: CSARDHRLSGEQYF; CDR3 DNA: TGCAGTGCTAGAGATCACAGGCTCTCGGGAGAGCAGTACTTC
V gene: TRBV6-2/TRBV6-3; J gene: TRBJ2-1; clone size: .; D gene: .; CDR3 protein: CASSYPRLDYNEQFF; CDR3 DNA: TGTGCCAGCAGTTACCCCCGACTAGACTACAATGAGCAGTTCTTC